This is a list of T cell receptor beta chains from one sample in a study of cytotoxic CD8 clonotypes in ibrutinib-treated CLL. Generated by immunoSEQ multiplex PCR, the TCRdb table keeps only in-frame clones and is missing some. The table has more than 300,000 clones, more than 65% seen once; the top ten hold roughly 7%. The sequenced sample was PBMCs, obtained before ibrutinib treatment. The receptors derive from a human donor with chronic lymphocytic leukemia. Both conserved end residues are part of each CDR3. The D gene is left open where the match is weak. Part of the rows lack a size; the others show once, few, many or a class for expanded clones.

V	size	J	D	CDR3	DNA
TRBV10-2	.	TRBJ2-7	TRBD2	CASPKYSGSSYEQYF	TGCGCCAGTCCCAAATATAGCGGGAGCTCCTACGAGCAGTACTTC
TRBV4-1	.	TRBJ1-1	.	CASSHRGQDEAFF	TGCGCCAGCAGCCACCGAGGACAAGATGAAGCTTTCTTT
TRBV9	once	TRBJ2-1	TRBD2	CASSVVFGRVDEQFF	TGTGCCAGCAGCGTAGTATTCGGGAGGGTCGATGAGCAGTTCTTC
TRBV30	.	TRBJ2-7	TRBD2	CAWISPGGWEQYF	TGTGCCTGGATCTCACCGGGAGGCTGGGAGCAGTACTTC
TRBV29-1	.	TRBJ2-6	.	CSVYNSGANVLTF	TGCAGCGTTTACAACTCTGGGGCCAACGTCCTGACTTTC
TRBV14	.	TRBJ1-1	TRBD1	CASSQEHRGLSEAFF	TGTGCCAGCAGCCAAGAACACAGGGGCCTTTCTGAAGCTTTCTTT
TRBV6-5	.	TRBJ1-1	TRBD1	CASSRTGGTEAFF	TGTGCCAGCAGTCGAACAGGGGGCACTGAAGCTTTCTTT
TRBV30	.	TRBJ2-7	.	CAWSVSFTYEQYF	TGTGCCTGGAGTGTCAGTTTCACCTACGAGCAGTACTTC
TRBV7-2	.	TRBJ1-5	.	CASSLVGGEDSNQPQHF	TGTGCCAGCAGCTTAGTCGGGGGCGAGGATAGCAATCAGCCCCAGCATTTT
TRBV7-3	.	TRBJ1-1	.	CASSLNPRNTEAFF	TGTGCCAGCAGCTTAAATCCGAGGAACACTGAAGCTTTCTTT
TRBV5-1	.	TRBJ2-7	TRBD1	CASSRGDSEYEQYF	TGCGCCAGCAGCCGAGGGGACAGTGAATACGAGCAGTACTTC
TRBV7-9	once	TRBJ1-1	TRBD1	CASSLGQGSTEAFF	TGTGCCAGCAGCTTAGGACAGGGGTCCACTGAAGCTTTCTTT
TRBV2	.	TRBJ2-3	TRBD2	CASSEEIAGGTDTQYF	TGTGCCAGCAGTGAAGAGATAGCGGGAGGCACAGATACGCAGTATTTT
TRBV30	.	TRBJ1-5	.	CAWSVAGKGSNQPQHF	TGTGCCTGGAGTGTTGCAGGGAAGGGGAGCAATCAGCCCCAGCATTTT
TRBV7-2	.	TRBJ1-5	.	CASSLRPRGSNQPQHF	TGTGCCAGCAGCTTGAGACCGCGGGGTTCTAATCAGCCCCAGCATTTT
TRBV30	.	TRBJ1-5	.	CAWSQTGDNQPQHF	TGTGCCTGGAGCCAGACAGGCGATAATCAGCCCCAGCATTTT
TRBV15	.	TRBJ2-7	TRBD1	CATSSRQGPYEQYF	TGTGCCACCAGCAGTCGACAGGGTCCCTACGAGCAGTACTTC
TRBV5-5	.	TRBJ1-2	.	CASRRGTDRYGYTF	TGTGCCAGCAGACGTGGGACGGACCGGTATGGCTACACCTTC
TRBV10-1	few	TRBJ1-2	TRBD1	CASSETRQGYGYTF	TGCGCCAGCAGTGAGACGAGACAGGGATATGGCTACACCTTC
TRBV5-1	.	TRBJ2-7	TRBD2	CASTREANSYEQYF	TGCGCCAGCACGCGGGAGGCCAACTCCTACGAGCAGTACTTC
TRBV28	.	TRBJ2-1	.	CASSPPIVNEQFF	TGTGCCAGCAGTCCCCCAATAGTCAATGAGCAGTTCTTC
TRBV6-5	.	TRBJ2-7	TRBD1	CASQTGATYEQYF	TGTGCCAGCCAAACAGGGGCGACCTACGAGCAGTACTTC
TRBV21-1	.	TRBJ2-1	.	CATIRGGAGDYEQFF	TGTGCCACCATAAGGGGGGGGGCTGGAGACTATGAGCAGTTCTTC
TRBV2	.	TRBJ2-3	TRBD1	CASSPDRGTDTQYF	TGTGCCAGCAGTCCGGACAGGGGGACAGATACGCAGTATTTT
TRBV30	.	TRBJ1-2	.	CAETRLDYGYTF	TGTGCCGAGACCCGACTAGACTATGGCTACACCTTC
TRBV29-1	.	TRBJ1-4	.	CSADQSGDNEKLFF	TGCAGCGCCGACCAGTCGGGGGATAATGAAAAACTGTTTTTT
TRBV5-1	.	TRBJ2-2	.	CASSLAGRANTGELFF	TGCGCCAGCAGCCTGGCGGGCAGGGCGAACACCGGGGAGCTGTTTTTT
TRBV7-9	few	TRBJ1-1	.	CASSLNTEATEAFF	TGTGCCAGCAGCTTAAACACCGAGGCAACTGAAGCTTTCTTT
TRBV5-6	.	TRBJ2-7	TRBD2	CASSLLGGTPYEQYF	TGTGCCAGCAGCTTGTTGGGAGGGACGCCCTACGAGCAGTACTTC
TRBV14	.	TRBJ2-7	.	CASSQLPGYHEQYF	TGTGCCAGCAGCCAACTTCCAGGGTATCACGAGCAGTACTTC
TRBV29-1	.	TRBJ2-3	.	CSVEFLGLHASTDTQYF	TGCAGCGTTGAATTTCTCGGGCTCCATGCTAGCACAGATACGCAGTATTTT
TRBV20-1	.	TRBJ2-7	.	CSASLRGEQYF	TGCAGTGCTAGTCTCCGGGGCGAGCAGTACTTC
TRBV14	.	TRBJ2-1	TRBD2	CASSQRPGLAGVEQFF	TGTGCCAGCAGCCAACGGCCGGGACTAGCGGGAGTTGAGCAGTTCTTC